The 13 T cell receptor beta chains listed next were all sequenced from one sample in a study of shared clonotypes between healthy human individuals (TCRdb year 2020). Libraries were made using the immunoSEQ multiplex PCR assay. TCRdb mirrors the immuneACCESS table, restricted to in-frame sequences. Some clones are absent from its copies; in checked studies, under half trace to an unresolved V gene, and the reason for the others is unknown. This sample holds roughly 1,600,000 clones; approximately 98.5% were observed only once. The top ten hold around 0.33% of the sample. Input material: naive CD4+ T cells sorted from blood. The cell subset or site label, read with the paper, signifies: CD45RA+ positively selected. The origin of the receptors is a young man in good health.

A single count supports this clone. This rearrangement joins TRBV11-2 to TRBJ1-1; D possibly corresponds to TRBD1 (5 bases). V lost 3 bases and J 4 bases, leaving 15 bases between the germline ends. The CDR3 extends over 15 amino acids. Germline V CDR1 and CDR2: SGHAT, FQNNGV. The CDR3 sequence: CASSFAQGAGTEAFF. The CDR3 nucleotides are TGTGCCAGCAGCTTCGCGCAGGGAGCGGGCACTGAAGCTTTCTTT.

Notes on this clone: Other DNA sequences from this sample encode an identical CDR3 as well. V gene TRBV5-1 combines with J gene TRBJ2-5; D is possibly TRBD1 (5 bases). The germline CDR1 and CDR2 sequences are SGHRS and YFSETQ. V was clipped by 1 base and J by 0 bases, with 7 bases between them. The CDR3 has 14 residues. Here the CDR3 DNA reads TGCGCCAGCAGCTTGCAGGGATACCAAGAGACCCAGTACTTC. This gives the protein CASSLQGYQETQYF.

The genes are TRBV25-1 and TRBJ2-7, with D hard to call. This CDR3 comprises 13 residues. The V and J ends lost 2 bases and 0 bases respectively, with 5 bases between them. The V gene's germline CDR1 is MGHDK and CDR2 SYGVNS. CDR3 sequence: CASSEHHSYEQYF. The DNA for the CDR3 is TGTGCCAGCAGTGAACACCACTCCTACGAGCAGTACTTC.

The chain combines TRBV27 with TRBJ2-1; 14 nucleotides match TRBD2. Per the germline V gene, CDR1 is MNHEY and CDR2 is SMNVEV (reference sequence). The CDR3 length is 17 residues. V shed 4 bases, J shed 7 bases, and the junction held 9 bases outside the gene matches. CDR3 residues: CASSYSGLAGEINEQFF. The DNA of the CDR3 is TGTGCCAGCAGTTATTCGGGACTAGCGGGAGAAATAAATGAGCAGTTCTTC.

The CDR3 protein is CASSLYADTQYF. CDR3 in DNA: TGTGCCAGCAGCCTTTACGCGGATACGCAGTATTTT. The chain combines TRBV9 with TRBJ2-3; no definite D call. The CDR3 is 12 amino acids. Per the germline V gene, CDR1 is SGDLS and CDR2 is YYNGEE. V was pared by 4 bases and J by 6 bases, with 9 bases between.

On this clone itself: Other nucleotide sequences in the sample specify the same CDR3. The genes are TRBV5-1 and TRBJ1-3, with D possibly being TRBD1 (6 bases). The germline gives CDR1 SGHRS, CDR2 YFSETQ. The CDR3 is 14 amino acids. V was clipped by 0 bases and J by 2 bases, with 6 bases between them. The CDR3 is CASSLDRAGNTIYF. CDR3 coding DNA: TGCGCCAGCAGCTTGGACAGGGCTGGAAACACCATATATTTT.

The rearrangement links TRBV10-3 to TRBJ2-1, with D tentatively TRBD1 (8 bases). The V end was cut by 6 bases, the J end by 9 bases, with 21 bases between. This CDR3 has 15 residues. Germline CDR1 ENHRY, CDR2 SYGVKD. The CDR3 DNA is TGTGCCATCAGGCCAGGACAGGGTGCTAGCGGTGAGCAGTTCTTC. It codes for CAIRPGQGASGEQFF.

The rearrangement uses TRBV28 and TRBJ2-7; tentative D call: TRBD1 (6 bases). Germline V lookup: CDR1 MDHEN, CDR2 SYDVKM. Trimming cost V 4 bases and J 2 bases, with 15 bases left between them. This CDR3 is 15 amino acids long. The CDR3 DNA reads TGTGCCAGCAGTTCTCCCGACAGGATCACCTACGAGCAGTACTTC. Translated, it gives CASSSPDRITYEQYF.

This clone was counted once. This chain joins TRBV7-9 and TRBJ2-1; D possibly matches TRBD1 or TRBD2 (6 bases each). Per germline, CDR1 SEHNR and CDR2 FQNEAQ (reference sequence). V was cut by 11 bases and J by 3 bases, with 14 bases left in between. The CDR3 is made up of 13 amino acids. The CDR3 DNA follows: TGTGCCGACCAAAAGGGGGGCTACAATGAGCAGTTCTTC. Protein sequence: CADQKGGYNEQFF.

This clone was seen more than once but under ten times. V usage is TRBV5-4 and J usage is TRBJ1-1, with D tentatively TRBD1 (5 bases). The germline V gene has CDR1 SGHNT and CDR2 YYREEE (reference sequence). V shed 0 bases and J shed 7 bases, with 13 bases lying between them. The CDR3 totals 14 residues. CDR3 protein: CASSLVSRASEAFF. In DNA, the CDR3 is TGTGCCAGCAGCTTGGTCAGCAGGGCGAGTGAAGCTTTCTTT.

This clone appeared a single time. CDR3 residues: CASSSAGNTIYF. The CDR3 DNA reads as TGTGCCAGCAGCTCGGCTGGAAACACCATATATTTT. This rearrangement joins TRBV6-5 to TRBJ1-3; no clear D gene. V lost 6 bases, J lost 2 bases, and 5 bases lay in between. The CDR3 loop spans 12 amino acids. Per the germline V gene, CDR1 is MNHEY and CDR2 is SVGAGI.

The chain has TRBV10-2 and TRBJ1-5; D is perhaps TRBD1 (6 bases). Trimming pared 2 bases from V and 5 bases from J, leaving 7 bases between. The CDR3 has 13 residues. Germline CDR1 WSHSY, CDR2 SAAADI. The CDR3 nucleotides read TGCGCCAGCAGTGAGGCAGGGGATCAGCCCCAGCATTTT. Protein product: CASSEAGDQPQHF.

J is TRBJ2-3 and V is TRBV5-6, with 10 bases matching TRBD2. From germline, CDR1 is SGHDT and CDR2 YYEEEE. J gave up 4 bases and V 0 bases, and 14 bases lay outside the gene matches. The CDR3 totals 19 residues. The chain's CDR3 is CASSLGFIAAGGPPDTQYF. As DNA, the CDR3 is TGTGCCAGCAGCTTGGGCTTCATAGCAGCGGGAGGGCCCCCAGATACGCAGTATTTT.